This TCR beta chain comes out of a study of memory CD4+ T cells and cytomegalovirus serostatus. The wider study: This sample comes from healthy Belgian adults, 9 CMV seropositive, approximately 22 seronegative.

Study-level results: About 40% of the roughly 160 known CMV-associated TCRbeta sequences appeared in CD4+ memory.

As originally analysed: Out-of-frame sequences were removed, leaving 2 million or so distinct TCRbeta sequences. TCRdb's table, derived via immunoSEQ multiplex PCR, lists solely in-frame clones and lacks some. The V and J calls and the clone size are those of that table, but D and trimming were determined from the DNA. The sample yields 48,000 or so clones, over 75% seen once. V lost 6 bases to trimming and J lost 3 bases; unmatched junction nucleotides: 8. The CDR3 loop spans 15 amino acids. The germline V gene encodes CDR1 SNHLY and CDR2 FYNNEI. Worth noting for this clone: The antigen remains unidentified.

Single viable CD3+CD4+CD8-CD45RO+ cells were sorted as the memory CD4+ T cells. Serostatus was set by detecting CMV pp150, pp28, p38, p52 IgG. The clonotype was recovered from an adult in good health and CMV-seronegative. This chain uses TRBV2 with TRBJ1-5, with 7 bases lining up with TRBD1. The sample consisted of memory CD4+ T cells from blood. The CDR3 reads CASSDDRAPNQPQHF. CDR3 DNA: TGTGCCAGCAGCGACGACAGGGCCCCCAATCAGCCCCAGCATTTT.